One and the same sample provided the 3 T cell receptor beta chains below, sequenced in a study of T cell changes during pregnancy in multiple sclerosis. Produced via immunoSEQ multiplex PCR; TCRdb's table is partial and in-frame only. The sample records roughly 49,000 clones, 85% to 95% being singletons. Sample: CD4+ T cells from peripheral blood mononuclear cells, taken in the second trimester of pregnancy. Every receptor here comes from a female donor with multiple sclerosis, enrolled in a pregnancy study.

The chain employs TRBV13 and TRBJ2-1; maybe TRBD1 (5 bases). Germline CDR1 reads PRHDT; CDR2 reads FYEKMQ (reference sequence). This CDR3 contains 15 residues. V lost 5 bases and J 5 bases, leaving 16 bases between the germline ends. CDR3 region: CASSPPWGRHNEQFF. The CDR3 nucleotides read TGTGCCAGCAGCCCCCCGTGGGGCCGCCACAATGAGCAGTTCTTC.

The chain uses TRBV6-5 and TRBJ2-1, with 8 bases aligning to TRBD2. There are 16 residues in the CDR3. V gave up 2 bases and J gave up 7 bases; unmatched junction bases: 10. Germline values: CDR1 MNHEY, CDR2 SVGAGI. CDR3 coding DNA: TGTGCCAGCAGTTACCCTACGGGGGGGCCTGGAAATGAGCAGTTCTTC. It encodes CASSYPTGGPGNEQFF.

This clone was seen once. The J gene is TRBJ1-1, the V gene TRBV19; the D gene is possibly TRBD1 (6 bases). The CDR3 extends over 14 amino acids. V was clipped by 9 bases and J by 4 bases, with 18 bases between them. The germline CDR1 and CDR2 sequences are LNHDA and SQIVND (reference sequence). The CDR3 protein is CASYRDLGGTEAFF. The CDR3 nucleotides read TGTGCCAGCTACAGGGATCTAGGGGGCACTGAAGCTTTCTTT.